This TCR beta chain was observed in a study of PD-L1 blockade in urothelial cancer. Across the study: Twenty-five of 29 patients were men who had bladder-origin urothelial cancer. Findings of the study overall: Tumor-associated blood clones were expanded more by durable-benefit patients at 3 weeks.

From germline, CDR1 is SSHAT and CDR2 FNYEAQ (reference sequence). This CDR3 spans 13 amino acids. Repertoires were generated with immunoSEQ multiplex PCR, while TCRdb's copy carries only in-frame clones and drops some. In the table there are some 120,000 clones, approximately 84% of which are singletons. Time point in this sample: pretreatment peripheral blood. As for this clone: Antigen unknown. Relative to the germline gene, one junction end is altered; a read error may explain this.

The receptor was derived from a man aged 45-60 years with urothelial cancer. This specimen consisted of PBMCs, obtained around atezolizumab (anti-PD-L1) treatment. This chain joins TRBV7-7 and TRBJ2-5; D is perhaps TRBD1 (6 bases). The CDR3 DNA follows: TGTGCTAGCAGCCGGGACATAGGGGAGACCCAGTACTTC. It specifies CASSRDIGETQYF. Full variable domain (rest looked up from reference TRBV7-7 and TRBJ2-5): GAGVSQSPRYKVTKRGQDVTLRCDPISSHATLYWYQQALGQGPEFLTYFNYEAQPDKSGLPSDRFSAERPEGSISTLTIQRTEQRDSAMYRCASSRDIGETQYFGPGTRLLVL.